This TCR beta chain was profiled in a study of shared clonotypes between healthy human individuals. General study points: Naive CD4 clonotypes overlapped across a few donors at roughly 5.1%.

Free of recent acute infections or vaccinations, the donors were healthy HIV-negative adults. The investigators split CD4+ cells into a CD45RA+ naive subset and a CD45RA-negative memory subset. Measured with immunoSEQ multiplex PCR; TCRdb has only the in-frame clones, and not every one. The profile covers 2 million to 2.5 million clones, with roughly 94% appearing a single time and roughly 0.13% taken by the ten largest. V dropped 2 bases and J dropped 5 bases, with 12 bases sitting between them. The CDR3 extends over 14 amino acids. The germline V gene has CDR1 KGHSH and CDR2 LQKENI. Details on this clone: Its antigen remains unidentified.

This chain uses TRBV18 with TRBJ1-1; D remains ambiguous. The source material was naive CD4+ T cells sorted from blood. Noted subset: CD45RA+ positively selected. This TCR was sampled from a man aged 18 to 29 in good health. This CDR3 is CASSPTRVGTEAFF. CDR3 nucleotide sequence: TGTGCCAGCTCACCAACCAGAGTGGGAACTGAAGCTTTCTTT.